The next 3 T cell receptor beta chains were all read from a single sample in a study of OX40 agonist ivuxolimab in advanced cancers. Sequencing was performed with immunoSEQ multiplex PCR; in TCRdb, only in-frame clones are kept and a portion is missing. The table shows around 41,000 clones, with 88% occurring only once. The input for sequencing was CD4+ or CD8+ T cells sorted from blood, taken in a trial of the OX40 agonist ivuxolimab. The receptors derive from an adult with an advanced solid tumor such as melanoma, head and neck, liver or kidney cancer.

The chain couples TRBV11-3 to TRBJ2-2; no reliable D call. Between the trimmed V and J ends, which lost 3 bases and 7 bases, there was a span of 9 bases. The CDR3 has 13 amino acids. Germline CDR1 reads SGHNT; CDR2 reads YENEEA. The CDR3 protein is CASSFRLGGELFF. The CDR3, as DNA: TGTGCCAGCAGCTTTAGGCTTGGCGGGGAGCTGTTTTTT.

The chain combines TRBV28 with TRBJ1-5, with TRBD1 identical over 8 bases. V was clipped by 7 bases and J by 4 bases; unmatched bases: 15. CDR3 length: 17 residues. Germline loops: CDR1 MDHEN, CDR2 SYDVKM. The chain's CDR3 is CASIAPETYRGNQPQHF. CDR3 nucleotides: TGTGCCAGCATAGCACCGGAAACCTACAGGGGGAATCAGCCCCAGCATTTT.

Here the CDR3 reads CSVLAGYNQPQHF. CDR3 sequence (DNA): TGCAGCGTTCTGGCAGGGTACAATCAGCCCCAGCATTTT. The V and J genes are TRBV29-1 and TRBJ1-5, with a tentative D call TRBD1 (5 bases). The CDR3 is 13 amino acids. Germline CDR1 and CDR2: SQVTM and ANQGSEA. Trimming removed 5 bases from V and 3 bases from J, with 11 bases in between.